The T cell receptor beta chain under discussion was sequenced for a study of identical twins' blood T cells. Study context: Approximately twelve libraries, six alpha and six beta, gave around 48 million reads. Study outcomes and limitations: Even for out-of-frame TCRbeta, twins reportedly shared V gene usage much more than unrelated donors.

V shed 3 bases and J 7 bases; nucleotides not matched to a gene: 4. The germline V gene has CDR1 SGHAT and CDR2 FQNNGV. CDR3 length: 14 residues. Using its own MiXCR run on the 5' RACE reads, TCRdb lists one record per CDR3 protein. Of roughly 340,000 distinct CDR3 sequences detected, roughly 31% appear once; the ten largest clones hold roughly 5.5%. This clonotype was recorded at least ten times. Its matching antigen is unknown. This chain links TRBV11-2 with TRBJ2-1; TRBD2 matches at 9 bases. The origin of this receptor is a woman aged 18-49 years in good health. Sequences were obtained from PBMCs. The CDR3 DNA is TGTGCCAGCAGCTTCGTTAGCGGGAGTAATGAGCAGTTCTTC. It codes for CASSFVSGSNEQFF.